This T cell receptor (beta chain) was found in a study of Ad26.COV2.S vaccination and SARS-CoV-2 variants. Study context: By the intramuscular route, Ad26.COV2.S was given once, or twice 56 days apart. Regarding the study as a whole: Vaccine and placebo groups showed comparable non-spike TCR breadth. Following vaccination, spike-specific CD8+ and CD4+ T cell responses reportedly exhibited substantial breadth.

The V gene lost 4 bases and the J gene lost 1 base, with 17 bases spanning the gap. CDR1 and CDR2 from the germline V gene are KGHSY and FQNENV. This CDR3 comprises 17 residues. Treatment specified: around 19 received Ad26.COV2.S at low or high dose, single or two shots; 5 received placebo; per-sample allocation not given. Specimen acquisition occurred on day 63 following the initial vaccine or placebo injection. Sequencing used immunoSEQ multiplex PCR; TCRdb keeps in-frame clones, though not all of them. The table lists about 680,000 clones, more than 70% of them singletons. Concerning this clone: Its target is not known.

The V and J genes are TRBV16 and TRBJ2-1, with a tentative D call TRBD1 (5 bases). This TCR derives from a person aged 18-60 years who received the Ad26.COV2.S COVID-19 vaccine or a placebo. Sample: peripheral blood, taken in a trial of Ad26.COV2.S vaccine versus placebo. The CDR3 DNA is TGTGCCAGCAGCCCCCTAGGCGTAAAGGGGTCCTACAATGAGCAGTTCTTC. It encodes CASSPLGVKGSYNEQFF.